This T cell receptor beta chain was found in a study of blood T cell repertoires in COVID-19. Whole-study context: There were acute and convalescent COVID-19 samples, and they came from the United States, Italy and Spain. PBMCs, B-cell-depleted T cells, or T cells provided the cDNA or gDNA that made up the material.

This CDR3 comprises 14 residues. Unmatched junction bases numbered 6, after V lost 2 bases and J lost 6 bases. CDR1 and CDR2 (germline): GTSNPN, SVGIG (reference sequence). Original methodology: Cell counts per sample came from amplifying reference gene primers. The assay was immunoSEQ multiplex PCR, and TCRdb's table has in-frame clones only and misses some. V, J and clone size are taken as reported in that table, and D and trimming were inferred from the DNA itself. Here the sample spans roughly 32,000 clones, about 89% being singletons. The rearrangement links TRBV30 to TRBJ1-4, with 7 bases that match TRBD1. Sequenced material: peripheral blood. This sequence originates from a man aged 55 to 70 with acute or convalescent COVID-19. Written as DNA, the CDR3 is TGTGCCTGGAGTCGGACAGGAGGGGATGAAAAACTGTTTTTT. This gives the protein CAWSRTGGDEKLFF.